The rows below give T cell receptor beta chains drawn from one sample of a study of CD8 T cells in ankylosing spondylitis. In TCRdb, the 5' RACE reads were re-called with MiXCR into one record per CDR3 protein. The table has roughly 190,000 distinct CDR3 sequences, roughly 13% seen once. The source material was blood, either unsorted or a sorted T cell fraction (not recorded which). The receptor source for this set is a male donor with ankylosing spondylitis or in good health (not recorded which). Both conserved end residues are part of each CDR3. A D gene is named only where the DNA matches it firmly. A row's size may be missing; if present it is once, few, many or a size class.

TRBJ2-7 | TRBV3-1 | many | . | CASSQLTGHGGLYEQYF | TGTGCCAGCAGCCAGTTGACGGGACATGGTGGCCTATACGAGCAGTACTTC
TRBJ1-2 | TRBV4-1 | . | TRBD1 | CASSQGSTGDGYTF | TGCGCCAGCAGCCAAGGGTCAACAGGGGATGGCTACACCTTC
TRBJ2-7 | TRBV5-1 | many | . | CASSYGVGSYEQYF | TGCGCCAGCAGCTATGGCGTGGGCTCCTACGAGCAGTACTTC
TRBJ1-4 | TRBV12-3/TRBV12-4 | . | . | CASSLFFGATNEKLFF | TGTGCCAGCAGTTTATTCTTTGGAGCAACTAATGAAAAACTGTTTTTT
TRBJ2-5 | TRBV6-5 | many | TRBD1 | CASSYGQGRETQYF | TGTGCCAGCAGTTACGGACAGGGGCGAGAGACCCAGTACTTC
TRBJ2-1 | TRBV3-1 | few | TRBD2 | CASSPNLPPGLAGKVGNEQFF | TGTGCCAGCAGCCCAAATCTGCCTCCGGGACTAGCGGGAAAGGTTGGCAATGAGCAGTTCTTC
TRBJ1-4 | TRBV25-1 | many | . | CASSGEKLFF | TGTGCCAGCAGTGGGGAAAAACTGTTTTTT
TRBJ2-1 | TRBV5-1 | many | TRBD2 | CASSLGPSGSYNEQFF | TGCGCCAGCAGCTTGGGGCCTAGCGGGAGTTACAATGAGCAGTTCTTC
TRBJ2-7 | TRBV6-5 | once | . | CASKTEDEQYF | TGTGCCAGCAAAACTGAGGACGAGCAGTACTTC
TRBJ2-7 | TRBV5-5 | . | . | CASSPDWNEQYF | TGTGCCAGCAGCCCAGACTGGAACGAGCAGTACTTC
TRBJ1-2 | TRBV12-3/TRBV12-4 | . | . | CASSNGGYGYTF | TGTGCCAGCAGCAACGGCGGCTATGGCTACACCTTC
TRBJ2-5 | TRBV2 | few | TRBD2 | CANIAGGVETQYF | TGTGCCAACATAGCGGGAGGGGTAGAGACCCAGTACTTC
TRBJ2-7 | TRBV5-6 | many | . | CASSLGGPKEQYF | TGTGCCAGCAGCTTGGGGGGACCTAAGGAGCAGTACTTC
TRBJ2-5 | TRBV7-9 | many | . | CASRSHWETQYF | TGTGCCAGCAGATCACACTGGGAGACCCAGTACTTC
TRBJ2-7 | TRBV30 | . | TRBD1 | CAWSVDRENEQYF | TGTGCCTGGAGTGTTGACAGGGAAAACGAGCAGTACTTC
TRBJ2-3 | TRBV25-1 | . | TRBD1 | CASSEYAGTGEGDTQYF | TGTGCCAGCAGTGAATATGCGGGGACAGGGGAAGGGGATACGCAGTATTTT
TRBJ2-3 | TRBV15 | few | . | CATSRDGLSDRTDTQYF | TGTGCCACCAGCAGAGACGGCTTGTCGGACCGCACAGATACGCAGTATTTT
TRBJ2-7 | TRBV27 | many | . | CASSIRDHYEQYF | TGTGCCAGCAGTATCCGGGACCACTACGAGCAGTACTTC
TRBJ2-7 | TRBV11-2 | . | TRBD1 | CASSLWDRGTHEQYF | TGTGCCAGCAGCTTATGGGACAGGGGGACCCACGAGCAGTACTTC
TRBJ1-1 | TRBV4-2 | . | . | CASSQDQVGQPNTEAFF | TGTGCCAGCAGCCAAGATCAGGTAGGGCAGCCTAACACTGAAGCTTTCTTT
TRBJ2-3 | TRBV11-2 | . | . | CASSLDLGGPDTQYF | TGTGCCAGCAGCTTAGATCTTGGGGGTCCAGATACGCAGTATTTT
TRBJ1-2 | TRBV12-3/TRBV12-4 | few | TRBD1 | CASSLWDRGLGGYTF | TGTGCCAGCAGTTTGTGGGACAGGGGGTTGGGAGGCTACACCTTC
TRBJ2-5 | TRBV12-3/TRBV12-4 | many | . | CASSSFYETDGETQYF | TGTGCCAGCAGTTCCTTCTACGAGACAGATGGAGAGACCCAGTACTTC
TRBJ2-7 | TRBV4-1 | . | . | CASSQEAREYEQYF | TGCGCCAGCAGCCAAGAGGCCAGGGAGTACGAGCAGTACTTC
TRBJ1-1 | TRBV5-1 | few | . | CASSWDRAEAFF | TGCGCCAGCAGCTGGGACCGTGCTGAAGCTTTCTTT
TRBJ1-1 | TRBV4-1 | many | . | CASSQEGGGTEAFF | TGCGCCAGCAGCCAAGAAGGGGGTGGTACTGAAGCTTTCTTT
TRBJ2-7 | TRBV7-9 | many | . | CASSSWDTSYEQYF | TGTGCCAGCAGCTCCTGGGACACCTCCTACGAGCAGTACTTC
TRBJ2-7 | TRBV4-1 | . | . | CASSLTDSGSYEQYF | TGCGCCAGCAGCCTTACTGACAGTGGCTCCTACGAGCAGTACTTC